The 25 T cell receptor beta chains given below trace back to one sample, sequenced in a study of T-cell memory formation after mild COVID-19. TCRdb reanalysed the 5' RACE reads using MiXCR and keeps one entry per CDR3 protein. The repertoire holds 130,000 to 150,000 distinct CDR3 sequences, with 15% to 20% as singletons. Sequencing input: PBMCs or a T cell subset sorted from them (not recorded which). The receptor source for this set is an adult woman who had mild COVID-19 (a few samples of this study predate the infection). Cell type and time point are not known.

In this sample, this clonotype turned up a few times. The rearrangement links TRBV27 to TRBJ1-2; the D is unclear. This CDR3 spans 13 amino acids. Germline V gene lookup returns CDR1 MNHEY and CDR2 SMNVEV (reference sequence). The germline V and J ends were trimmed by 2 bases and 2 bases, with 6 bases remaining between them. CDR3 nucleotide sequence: TGTGCCAGCAGTTTAAGGGAGAACTATGGCTACACCTTC. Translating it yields CASSLRENYGYTF.

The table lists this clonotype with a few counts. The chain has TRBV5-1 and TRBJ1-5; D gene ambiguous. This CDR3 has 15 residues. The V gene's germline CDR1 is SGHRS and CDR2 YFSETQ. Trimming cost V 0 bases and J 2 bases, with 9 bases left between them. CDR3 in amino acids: CASSLGEFGNQPQHF. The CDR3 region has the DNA TGCGCCAGCAGCTTGGGTGAGTTCGGCAATCAGCCCCAGCATTTT.

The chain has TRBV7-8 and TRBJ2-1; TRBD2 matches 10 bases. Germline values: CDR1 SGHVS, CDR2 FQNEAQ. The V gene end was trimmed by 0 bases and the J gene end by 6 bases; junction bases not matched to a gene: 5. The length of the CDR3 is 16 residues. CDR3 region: CASSLARLAGANEQFF. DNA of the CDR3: TGTGCCAGCAGCTTAGCTCGGCTAGCGGGAGCCAATGAGCAGTTCTTC. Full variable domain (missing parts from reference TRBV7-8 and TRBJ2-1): GAGVSQSPRYKVAKRGQDVALRCDPISGHVSLFWYQQALGQGPEFLTYFQNEAQLDKSGLPSDRFFAERPEGSVSTLKIQRTQQEDSAVYLCASSLARLAGANEQFFGPGTRLTVL.

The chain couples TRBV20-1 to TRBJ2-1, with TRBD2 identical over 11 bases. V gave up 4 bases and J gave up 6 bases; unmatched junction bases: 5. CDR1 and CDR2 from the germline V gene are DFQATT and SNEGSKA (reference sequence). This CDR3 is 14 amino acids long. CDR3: CSANGLAGGNEQFF. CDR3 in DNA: TGCAGTGCTAATGGACTAGCGGGTGGCAATGAGCAGTTCTTC.

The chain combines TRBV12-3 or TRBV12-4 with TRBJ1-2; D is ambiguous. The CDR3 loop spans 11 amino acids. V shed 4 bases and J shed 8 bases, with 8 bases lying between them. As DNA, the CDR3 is TGTGCCAGCAGTTCCTTCTACGGCTACACCTTC. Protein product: CASSSFYGYTF.

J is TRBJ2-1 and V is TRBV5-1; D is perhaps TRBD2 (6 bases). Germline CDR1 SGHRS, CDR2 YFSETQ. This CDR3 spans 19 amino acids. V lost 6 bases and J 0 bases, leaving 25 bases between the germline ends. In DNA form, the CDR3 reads TGCGCCAGCACCCGTAGGAGGGCTGGGCGAGAAAGCTCCTACAATGAGCAGTTCTTC. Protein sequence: CASTRRRAGRESSYNEQFF.

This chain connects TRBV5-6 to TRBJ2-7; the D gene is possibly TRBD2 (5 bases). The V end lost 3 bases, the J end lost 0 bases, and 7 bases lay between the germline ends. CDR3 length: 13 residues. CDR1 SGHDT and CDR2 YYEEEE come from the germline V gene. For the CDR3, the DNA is TGTGCCAGCAGCTACGGGAACTCCTACGAGCAGTACTTC. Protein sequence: CASSYGNSYEQYF.

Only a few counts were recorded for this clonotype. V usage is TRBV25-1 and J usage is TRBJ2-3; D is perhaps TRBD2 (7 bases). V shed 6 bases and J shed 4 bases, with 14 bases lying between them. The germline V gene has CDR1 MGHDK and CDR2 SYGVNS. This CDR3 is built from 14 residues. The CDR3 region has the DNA TGTGCCAGCAGGGGGGGGCTATCATCAGATACGCAGTATTTT. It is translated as CASRGGLSSDTQYF.

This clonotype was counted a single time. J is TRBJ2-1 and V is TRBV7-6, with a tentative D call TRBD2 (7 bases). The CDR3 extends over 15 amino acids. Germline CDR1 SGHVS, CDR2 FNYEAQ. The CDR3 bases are TGTGCGGAAAGGGGGTGGCAGCGGGGTACCAATGAGCAGTTCTTC. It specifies CAERGWQRGTNEQFF.

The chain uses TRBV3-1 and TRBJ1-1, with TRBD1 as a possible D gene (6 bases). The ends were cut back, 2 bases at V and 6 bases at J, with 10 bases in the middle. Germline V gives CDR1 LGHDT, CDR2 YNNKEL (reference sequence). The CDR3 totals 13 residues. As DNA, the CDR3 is TGTGCCAGCAGCCAACTTCAGGGGTCTGAAGCTTTCTTT. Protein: CASSQLQGSEAFF.

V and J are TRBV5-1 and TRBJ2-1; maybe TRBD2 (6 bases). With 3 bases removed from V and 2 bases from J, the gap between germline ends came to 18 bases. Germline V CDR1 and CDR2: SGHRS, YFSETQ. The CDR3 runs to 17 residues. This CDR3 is CASSSYSGTRAYNEQFF. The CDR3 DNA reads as TGCGCCAGCAGCTCTTATTCCGGGACTCGTGCCTACAATGAGCAGTTCTTC.

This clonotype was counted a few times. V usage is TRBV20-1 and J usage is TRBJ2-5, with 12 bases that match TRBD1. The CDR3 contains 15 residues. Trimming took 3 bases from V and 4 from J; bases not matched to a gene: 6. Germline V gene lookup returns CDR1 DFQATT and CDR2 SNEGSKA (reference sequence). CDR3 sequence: CSARLGTGGGETQYF. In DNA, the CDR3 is TGCAGTGCTAGGCTAGGGACAGGGGGCGGAGAGACCCAGTACTTC.

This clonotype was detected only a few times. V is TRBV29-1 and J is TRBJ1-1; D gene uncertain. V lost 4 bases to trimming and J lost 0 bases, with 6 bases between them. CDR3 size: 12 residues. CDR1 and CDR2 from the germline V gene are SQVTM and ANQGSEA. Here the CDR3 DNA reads TGCAGCGTTGGTCACTTGAACACTGAAGCTTTCTTT. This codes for CSVGHLNTEAFF.

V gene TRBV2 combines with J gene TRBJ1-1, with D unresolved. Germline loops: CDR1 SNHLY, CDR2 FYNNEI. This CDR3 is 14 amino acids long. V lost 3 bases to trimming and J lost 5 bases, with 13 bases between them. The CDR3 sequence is CASSEVVSSTEAFF. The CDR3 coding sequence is TGTGCCAGCAGTGAGGTTGTGTCGAGTACTGAAGCTTTCTTT.

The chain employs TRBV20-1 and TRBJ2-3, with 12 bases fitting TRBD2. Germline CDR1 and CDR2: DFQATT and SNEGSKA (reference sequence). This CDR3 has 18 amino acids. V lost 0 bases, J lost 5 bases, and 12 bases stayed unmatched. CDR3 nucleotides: TGCAGTGCTAGAGATCCCCGTACTAGCGGGGGGAGGGGAGATACGCAGTATTTT. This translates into CSARDPRTSGGRGDTQYF.

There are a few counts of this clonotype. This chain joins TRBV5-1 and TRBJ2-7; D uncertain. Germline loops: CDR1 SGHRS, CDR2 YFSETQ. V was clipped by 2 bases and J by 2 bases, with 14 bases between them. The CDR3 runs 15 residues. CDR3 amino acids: CASSFTGSQPYEQYF. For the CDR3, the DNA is TGCGCCAGCAGCTTTACTGGTAGTCAGCCCTACGAGCAGTACTTC.

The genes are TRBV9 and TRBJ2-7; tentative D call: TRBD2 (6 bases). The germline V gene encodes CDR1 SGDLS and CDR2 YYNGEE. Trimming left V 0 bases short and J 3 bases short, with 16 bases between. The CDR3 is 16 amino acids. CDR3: CASSVGEAGHFYEQYF. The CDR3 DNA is TGTGCCAGCAGCGTAGGAGAAGCGGGCCATTTCTACGAGCAGTACTTC.

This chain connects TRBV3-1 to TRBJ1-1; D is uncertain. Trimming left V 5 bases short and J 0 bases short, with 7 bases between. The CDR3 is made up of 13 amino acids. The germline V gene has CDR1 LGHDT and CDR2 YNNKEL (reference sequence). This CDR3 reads CASSIALNTEAFF. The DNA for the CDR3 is TGTGCCAGCAGCATAGCACTGAACACTGAAGCTTTCTTT.

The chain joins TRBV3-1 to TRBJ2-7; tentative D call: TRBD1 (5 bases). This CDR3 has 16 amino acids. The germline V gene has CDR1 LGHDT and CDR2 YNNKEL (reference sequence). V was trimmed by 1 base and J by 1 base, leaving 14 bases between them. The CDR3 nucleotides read TGTGCCAGCAGCCAAGCGACGCCAGGGCGATCCTACGAGCAGTACTTC. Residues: CASSQATPGRSYEQYF.

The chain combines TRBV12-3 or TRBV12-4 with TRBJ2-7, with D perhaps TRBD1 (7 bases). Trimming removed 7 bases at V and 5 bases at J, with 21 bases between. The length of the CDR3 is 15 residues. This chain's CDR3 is CASIPQGGPFDEQYF. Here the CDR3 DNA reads TGTGCCAGCATCCCCCAGGGGGGCCCATTCGACGAGCAGTACTTC.

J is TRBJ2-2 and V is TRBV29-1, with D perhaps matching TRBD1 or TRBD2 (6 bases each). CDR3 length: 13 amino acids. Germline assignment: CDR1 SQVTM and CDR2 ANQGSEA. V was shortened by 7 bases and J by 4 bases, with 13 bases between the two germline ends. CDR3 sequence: CSAGGTSTGELFF. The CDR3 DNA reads TGCAGCGCTGGCGGGACATCCACCGGGGAGCTGTTTTTT.

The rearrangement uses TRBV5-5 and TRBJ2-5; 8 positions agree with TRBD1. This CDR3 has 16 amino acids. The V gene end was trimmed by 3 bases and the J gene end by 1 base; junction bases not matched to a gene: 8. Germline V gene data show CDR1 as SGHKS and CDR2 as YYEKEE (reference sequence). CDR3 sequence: CASSWGGQGVQETQYF. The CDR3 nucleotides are TGTGCCAGCAGCTGGGGTGGACAGGGAGTCCAAGAGACCCAGTACTTC.

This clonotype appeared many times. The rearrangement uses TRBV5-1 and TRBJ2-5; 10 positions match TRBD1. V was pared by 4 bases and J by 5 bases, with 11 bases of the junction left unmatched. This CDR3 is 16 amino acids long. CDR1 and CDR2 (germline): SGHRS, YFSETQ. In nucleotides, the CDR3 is TGCGCCAGCAGCAGAGCCGGGACAGGGGTTGTCGAGACCCAGTACTTC. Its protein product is CASSRAGTGVVETQYF. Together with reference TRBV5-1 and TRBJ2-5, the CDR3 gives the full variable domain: KAGVTQTPRYLIKTRGQQVTLSCSPISGHRSVSWYQQTPGQGLQFLFEYFSETQRNKGNFPGRFSGRQFSNSRSEMNVSTLELGDSALYLCASSRAGTGVVETQYFGPGTRLLVL.

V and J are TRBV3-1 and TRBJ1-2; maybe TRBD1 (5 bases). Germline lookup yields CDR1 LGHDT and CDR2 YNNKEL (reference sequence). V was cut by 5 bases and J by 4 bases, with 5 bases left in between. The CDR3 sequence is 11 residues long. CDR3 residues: CASSGGYGYTF. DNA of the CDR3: TGTGCCAGCAGCGGGGGCTATGGCTACACCTTC. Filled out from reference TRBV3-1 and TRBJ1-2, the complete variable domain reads DTAVSQTPKYLVTQMGNDKSIKCEQNLGHDTMYWYKQDSKKFLKIMFSYNNKELIINETVPNRFSPKSPDKAHLNLHINSLELGDSAVYFCASSGGYGYTFGSGTRLTVV.

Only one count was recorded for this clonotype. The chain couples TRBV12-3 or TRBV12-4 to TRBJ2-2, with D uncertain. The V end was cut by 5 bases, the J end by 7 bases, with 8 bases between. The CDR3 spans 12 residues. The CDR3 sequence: CASSPSSGELFF. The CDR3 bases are TGTGCCAGCAGTCCCAGTAGCGGGGAGCTGTTTTTT.